The 12 T cell receptor beta chains below come from one sample, sequenced in a study of blood T cell repertoires in COVID-19. Produced via immunoSEQ multiplex PCR; TCRdb's table is partial and in-frame only. The profile covers over 25,000 clones, with 80% to 90% appearing a single time and roughly 4% taken by the ten largest. The sample was peripheral blood. These TCRs come from a human donor in a cohort sampled during active COVID-19.

The J gene is TRBJ2-2, the V gene TRBV7-2; possibly TRBD1 for D (5 bases). Germline V gene sequence: CDR1 SGHTA, CDR2 FQGNSA. V was clipped by 1 base and J by 0 bases, with 6 bases between them. CDR3 length: 15 amino acids. This CDR3 reads CASSLGTTNTGELFF. Here the CDR3 DNA reads TGTGCCAGCAGCTTAGGGACAACGAACACCGGGGAGCTGTTTTTT.

The CDR3 coding sequence is TGTGCCAGCAGCCACGGGGGGACCGGGGAGCAGTACTTC. It yields the protein CASSHGGTGEQYF. V gene TRBV3-1 (or the pseudogene TRBV3-2) combines with J gene TRBJ2-7; 7 bases align to TRBD2. The germline CDR1 and CDR2 sequences are LGHDT and YNNKEL (reference sequence). The J segment lost 7 bases and the V segment lost 3 bases, leaving 6 bases of the junction unmatched. The CDR3 has 13 amino acids.

This rearrangement joins TRBV4-1 to TRBJ1-1, with 7 bases identical to TRBD1. The V and J ends lost 2 bases and 5 bases, in that order; junction bases with no gene match: 5. This CDR3 spans 14 amino acids. CDR1 MGHRA and CDR2 YSYEKL come from the germline V gene. In DNA form, the CDR3 reads TGCGCCAGCAGCCAAATAACAGGGGTTACTGAAGCTTTCTTT. Residues: CASSQITGVTEAFF.

The chain carries TRBV5-1 and TRBJ2-2, with D maybe TRBD1 (6 bases). CDR3 length equals 14 residues. The germline V gene has CDR1 SGHRS and CDR2 YFSETQ. The V and J ends lost 5 bases and 6 bases respectively, with 14 bases between them. Here the CDR3 DNA reads TGCGCCAGCAGTTCCGGGACATCTCCCGGGGAGCTGTTTTTT. Translation: CASSSGTSPGELFF.

By sample fraction, this clone is medium-sized. CDR3 sequence reads: CASSPPTGSYEQYF. The CDR3, as DNA: TGTGCCAGCAGCCCACCGACAGGGAGCTACGAGCAGTACTTC. The rearrangement joins TRBV7-9 to TRBJ2-7; 7 bases map to TRBD1. Germline CDR1 and CDR2: SEHNR and FQNEAQ (reference sequence). V lost 5 bases to trimming and J lost 3 bases; unmatched junction nucleotides: 7. The CDR3 runs 14 residues.

This clone is a singleton in its sample. The rearrangement uses TRBV7-2 and TRBJ2-2, with a tentative D call TRBD1 (6 bases). CDR1 and CDR2 (germline): SGHTA, FQGNSA. The CDR3 consists of 14 residues. V was clipped by 4 bases and J by 4 bases, with 10 bases between them. CDR3 sequence reads: CASSWGTSTGELFF. In DNA form, the CDR3 reads TGTGCCAGCAGCTGGGGGACATCCACCGGGGAGCTGTTTTTT. Combining the CDR3 with reference TRBV7-2 and TRBJ2-2 gives the whole variable domain GAGVSQSPSNKVTEKGKDVELRCDPISGHTALYWYRQSLGQGLEFLIYFQGNSAPDKSGLPSDRFSAERTGGSVSTLTIQRTQQEDSAVYLCASSWGTSTGELFFGEGSRLTVL.

The V call is TRBV27, the J call TRBJ2-7; 8 bases are shared with TRBD1. With V trimmed by 2 bases and J by 2 bases, 5 bases remained unmatched. The germline CDR1 and CDR2 sequences are MNHEY and SMNVEV (reference sequence). This CDR3 comprises 15 residues. This chain's CDR3 is CASSLGRGRTYEQYF. CDR3 bases: TGTGCCAGCAGTTTAGGCAGGGGGCGCACCTACGAGCAGTACTTC.

This chain links TRBV10-3 with TRBJ2-2; a weak D match, TRBD1 (6 bases). CDR3 length: 15 residues. Trimming pared 8 bases from V and 4 bases from J, leaving 17 bases between. CDR1 is ENHRY and CDR2 is SYGVKD in the germline V gene. CDR3 bases: TGTGCCATCCTTGGGGCGGTGGGGGCCACCGGGGAGCTGTTTTTT. It specifies CAILGAVGATGELFF.

This clone was found a few times. The J gene is TRBJ2-5, the V gene TRBV7-4, with D perhaps TRBD2 (6 bases). Germline V lookup: CDR1 SGHVT, CDR2 SQSDAQ. This CDR3 comprises 14 residues. The ends were cut back, 5 bases at V and 4 bases at J, with 14 bases in the middle. CDR3: CASSPPASVETQYF. CDR3 DNA sequence: TGTGCCAGCAGCCCCCCCGCTAGCGTAGAGACCCAGTACTTC.

This clone was recorded once. This sequence joins TRBV2 and TRBJ1-2; the match to TRBD1 covers 9 bases. This CDR3 is 15 amino acids long. CDR1 is SNHLY, CDR2 FYNNEI, per germline. The trim removed 5 bases at V and 2 bases at J, leaving 6 bases unmatched. CDR3: CASSHRDRDNYGYTF. CDR3 sequence (DNA): TGTGCCAGCAGTCACCGGGACAGGGACAACTATGGCTACACCTTC. Full variable domain (missing parts from reference TRBV2 and TRBJ1-2): EPEVTQTPSHQVTQMGQEVILRCVPISNHLYFYWYRQILGQKVEFLVSFYNNEISEKSEIFDDQFSVERPDGSNFTLKIRSTKLEDSAMYFCASSHRDRDNYGYTFGSGTRLTVV.

V usage is TRBV5-1 and J usage is TRBJ1-1; 11 bases map to TRBD1. CDR1 is SGHRS and CDR2 is YFSETQ in the germline V gene. This CDR3 has 15 residues. With 0 bases clipped from V and 5 bases from J, the junction kept 3 bases outside the gene matches. The CDR3 DNA sequence: TGCGCCAGCAGCTTGGCCGGACAGGGGGCGACTGAAGCTTTCTTT. It encodes CASSLAGQGATEAFF.

This sequence joins TRBV4-1 and TRBJ1-5; D is ambiguous. Germline V lookup: CDR1 MGHRA, CDR2 YSYEKL. Trimming cost V 5 bases and J 7 bases, with 12 bases left between them. CDR3 length: 13 amino acids. CDR3 region: CASSTRQDQPQHF. The CDR3 bases are TGCGCCAGCAGCACCCGACAAGACCAGCCCCAGCATTTT.